This passage covers 24 T cell receptor beta chains from one sample sequenced in a study of blood T cell repertoires in COVID-19. TCRdb keeps only in-frame clones here, not all; method: immunoSEQ multiplex PCR. The sample shows hundreds of thousands of clones, 85% of them seen only once. The sequenced sample was PBMCs or T cells enriched from blood (not recorded which). Receptor source: a man in his forties or fifties who had recovered from COVID-19.

The gene calls are TRBV27 and TRBJ1-6; 10 bases are a match to TRBD1. Trimming cost V 8 bases and J 10 bases; bases outside gene matches: 5. CDR1 is MNHEY and CDR2 is SMNVEV in the germline V gene (reference sequence). This CDR3 is 13 amino acids long. CDR3 nucleotide sequence: TGTGCCAGCGCGGGACAGGGGAGATCACCCCTCCACTTT. As protein: CASAGQGRSPLHF.

The chain combines TRBV19 with TRBJ1-2; D is unclear. Germline V gene data show CDR1 as LNHDA and CDR2 as SQIVND (reference sequence). V lost 5 bases to trimming and J lost 4 bases, with 14 bases between them. The CDR3 is 14 residues long. In DNA form, the CDR3 reads TGTGCCAGTAGTTCACAGCTTCATGGCTATGGCTACACCTTC. Amino acid sequence: CASSSQLHGYGYTF.

The rearrangement uses TRBV28 and TRBJ2-1, with 11 bases aligning to TRBD2. The CDR3 contains 15 residues. Looked up from germline, CDR1 is MDHEN and CDR2 is SYDVKM. J lost 4 bases, V lost 7 bases, and 6 bases had no gene match. The CDR3 region has the DNA TGTGCCAGCATCAAGACTAGCGGGAAATACAATGAGCAGTTCTTC. Translation: CASIKTSGKYNEQFF. Filled out from reference TRBV28 and TRBJ2-1, the complete variable domain reads DVKVTQSSRYLVKRTGEKVFLECVQDMDHENMFWYRQDPGLGLRLIYFSYDVKMKEKGDIPEGYSVSREKKERFSLILESASTNQTSMYLCASIKTSGKYNEQFFGPGTRLTVL.

The rearrangement joins TRBV5-1 to TRBJ2-1; TRBD2 matches at 9 bases. With 6 bases clipped from V and 3 bases from J, the junction kept 10 bases outside the gene matches. The CDR3 contains 16 residues. Germline assignment: CDR1 SGHRS and CDR2 YFSETQ. The CDR3 here is CASTVTSGPIYNEQFF. The DNA of the CDR3 is TGCGCCAGCACCGTTACTAGCGGGCCGATCTACAATGAGCAGTTCTTC.

This rearrangement joins TRBV7-3 to TRBJ2-1; 9 bases fit TRBD1. This CDR3 has 16 amino acids. The germline V gene has CDR1 SGHTA and CDR2 FQGTGA. After removal of 5 bases from V and 3 bases from J, the junction contained 8 bases not matched to a gene. The CDR3 spells CASSLNSGQGYNEQFF. The CDR3 nucleotides are TGTGCCAGCAGCCTTAACTCGGGACAGGGCTACAATGAGCAGTTCTTC.

This clone came up once. The CDR3 sequence is CASSFYTTGTEAFF. In nucleotides, the CDR3 is TGTGCCAGCAGTTTCTATACCACGGGAACTGAAGCTTTCTTT. The chain combines TRBV6-5 with TRBJ1-1; D unclear. This CDR3 spans 14 amino acids. Trimming removed 4 bases from V and 5 bases from J, with 14 bases in between. Germline-derived CDR1 and CDR2 are MNHEY and SVGAGI.

A few counts support this clone. CDR3 sequence reads: CASSYSAGGYGYTF. CDR3 DNA: TGTGCCAGCAGTTACTCGGCAGGGGGATATGGCTACACCTTC. V usage is TRBV6-2 or TRBV6-3 and J usage is TRBJ1-2, with TRBD1 identical over 7 bases. V trimming: 0 bases; J trimming: 5 bases; junction bases outside the gene matches: 3. This CDR3 region has 14 residues. CDR1 and CDR2 (germline): MNHEY, SVGEGT.

J is TRBJ1-1 and V is TRBV25-1; TRBD1 matches at 7 bases. Germline V lookup: CDR1 MGHDK, CDR2 SYGVNS. This CDR3 spans 14 amino acids. The V segment lost 0 bases and the J segment 4 bases; nucleotides outside the gene matches: 2. CDR3 loop: CASSEYPGGTEAFF. In DNA form, the CDR3 reads TGTGCCAGCAGTGAATATCCAGGGGGCACTGAAGCTTTCTTT.

This chain links TRBV4-3 with TRBJ2-7; 8 nucleotides agree with TRBD1. The V gene's germline CDR1 is LGHNA and CDR2 YSLEER. The length of the CDR3 is 13 residues. Germline trimming cut 0 bases from V and 6 bases from J; bases unmatched to any gene: 1. CDR3 region: CASSQDRGREQYF. Written as DNA, the CDR3 is TGCGCCAGCAGCCAAGACAGGGGGCGCGAGCAGTACTTC.

CDR3 amino acids: CSAQGFTNEKLFF. The DNA of the CDR3 is TGCAGCGCGCAGGGTTTCACTAATGAAAAACTGTTTTTT. The V call is TRBV29-1, the J call TRBJ1-4; a weak D match, TRBD1 (5 bases). Looked up from germline, CDR1 is SQVTM and CDR2 is ANQGSEA. Deletions cut 7 bases from V and 2 bases from J, with 11 bases between. The CDR3 extends over 13 amino acids.

The J gene is TRBJ1-2, the V gene TRBV6-5, with 7 bases lining up with TRBD1. J gave up 8 bases and V 4 bases, and 10 bases lay outside the gene matches. Germline loops: CDR1 MNHEY, CDR2 SVGAGI. The CDR3 loop spans 14 amino acids. The DNA of the CDR3 is TGTGCCAGCAGTTTTTCCGGGACAGCCGGCGGCTACACCTTC. This gives the protein CASSFSGTAGGYTF.

This clone was seen only a few times. The V gene is TRBV7-2, the J gene TRBJ2-7; tentative D call: TRBD1 (7 bases). V lost 8 bases to trimming and J lost 0 bases, with 20 bases between them. Germline V lookup: CDR1 SGHTA, CDR2 FQGNSA. The CDR3 totals 16 residues. The DNA for the CDR3 is TGTGCCAGCCAGCTTAGATCAGGGGGGAGCTCCTACGAGCAGTACTTC. This translates into CASQLRSGGSSYEQYF.

The V and J genes are TRBV7-6 and TRBJ2-3; TRBD2 aligns across 11 bases. Trimming cost V 2 bases and J 6 bases; bases outside gene matches: 4. This CDR3 has 15 residues. Looked up from germline, CDR1 is SGHVS and CDR2 is FNYEAQ. In nucleotides, the CDR3 is TGTGCCAGCAGCTTAACTAGCGGGAGATATGATACGCAGTATTTT. Amino acids: CASSLTSGRYDTQYF.

The chain carries TRBV9 and TRBJ2-3; tentative D call: TRBD2 (6 bases). This CDR3 is built from 14 residues. V lost 0 bases and J 5 bases, leaving 10 bases between the germline ends. Germline V gene data show CDR1 as SGDLS and CDR2 as YYNGEE. For the CDR3, the DNA is TGTGCCAGCAGCGTAGATCCGGGGGTAGATACGCAGTATTTT. Amino acids: CASSVDPGVDTQYF.

This clone was counted between two and nine times. The rearrangement links TRBV10-1 to TRBJ2-7, with D hard to call. The CDR3 length is 15 residues. V lost 4 bases and J lost 6, with 19 bases in between. Looked up from germline, CDR1 is WNHNN and CDR2 is SYGVQD (reference sequence). CDR3 DNA sequence: TGCGCCAGCAGTGCAAGTGGGTTAGAATCAGGCGAGCAGTACTTC. Translation gives CASSASGLESGEQYF.

This chain connects TRBV3-1 (or the pseudogene TRBV3-2) to TRBJ2-5, with TRBD1 as a possible D gene (5 bases). The CDR3 is made up of 15 amino acids. The germline V gene encodes CDR1 LGHDT and CDR2 YNNKEL (reference sequence). The V and J ends lost 4 bases and 1 base respectively, with 13 bases between them. The CDR3 spells CASSPLDRLQETQYF. The CDR3, as DNA: TGTGCCAGCAGCCCGCTCGACAGACTCCAAGAGACCCAGTACTTC.

This clone has more than one count but fewer than ten. The chain joins TRBV6-5 to TRBJ1-2; 9 positions match TRBD1. The V segment lost 0 bases and the J segment 5 bases; nucleotides outside the gene matches: 7. This CDR3 contains 16 residues. CDR1 and CDR2 (germline): MNHEY, SVGAGI. The CDR3 DNA is TGTGCCAGCAGTTACTCAAACAGGGGGCCTGGTTATGGCTACACCTTC. Its translation: CASSYSNRGPGYGYTF.

The gene calls are TRBV19 and TRBJ1-1; D is ambiguous. Per germline, CDR1 LNHDA and CDR2 SQIVND (reference sequence). V was shortened by 8 bases and J by 5 bases, with 18 bases between the two germline ends. The CDR3 spans 14 residues. The CDR3, as DNA: TGTGCCAGTGGAGCACCCACTTCGAATACTGAAGCTTTCTTT. It specifies CASGAPTSNTEAFF.

V and J are TRBV6-2 or TRBV6-3 and TRBJ2-7, with no clear D. Germline V gene sequence: CDR1 MNHEY, CDR2 SVGEGT. Trimming removed 2 bases at V and 3 bases at J, with 5 bases between. The CDR3 covers 12 residues. CDR3 residues: CASSYTVYEQYF. The CDR3, as DNA: TGTGCCAGCAGTTACACGGTCTACGAGCAGTACTTC.

The gene calls are TRBV28 and TRBJ1-2, with D uncertain. The CDR3 loop spans 12 amino acids. Between the trimmed V and J ends, which lost 5 bases and 0 bases, there was a span of 4 bases. The germline gives CDR1 MDHEN, CDR2 SYDVKM. Here the CDR3 DNA reads TGTGCCAGCAGTGTAGCTAACTATGGCTACACCTTC. Translating it yields CASSVANYGYTF.

V usage is TRBV9 and J usage is TRBJ1-3; D might be TRBD1 (5 bases). The ends were cut back, 4 bases at V and 0 bases at J, with 14 bases in the middle. The CDR3 length is 16 residues. CDR1 is SGDLS and CDR2 is YYNGEE in the germline V gene. CDR3 sequence reads: CASSLTWTSSGNTIYF. The CDR3 DNA sequence: TGTGCCAGCAGCCTCACTTGGACAAGCTCTGGAAACACCATATATTTT.

This clone was seen a single time. This sequence joins TRBV4-2 and TRBJ1-1; D not certain. The CDR3 runs to 16 residues. Deletions cut 3 bases from V and 1 base from J, with 15 bases between. The germline gives CDR1 LGHNA, CDR2 YNFKEQ. CDR3 residues: CASSQGWTDSNTEAFF. The CDR3 coding sequence is TGTGCCAGCAGCCAGGGGTGGACGGACTCGAACACTGAAGCTTTCTTT.

This clone was observed once. The V gene is TRBV2, the J gene TRBJ1-2; weak D call: TRBD1 (6 bases). Per germline, CDR1 SNHLY and CDR2 FYNNEI. CDR3 length: 13 residues. Trimming removed 6 bases at V and 2 bases at J, with 10 bases between. The CDR3 DNA reads as TGTGCCAGCAGGGGAGACAGGAACTATGGCTACACCTTC. Encoded protein: CASRGDRNYGYTF.

This clone was seen more than once but under ten times. V gene TRBV29-1 combines with J gene TRBJ1-5; TRBD1 aligns across 9 bases. Germline V gene lookup returns CDR1 SQVTM and CDR2 ANQGSEA. There are 12 residues in the CDR3. J lost 12 bases, V lost 0 bases, and 3 bases had no gene match. The chain's CDR3 is CSVEDGTGSQHF. CDR3 nucleotides: TGCAGCGTTGAAGATGGGACAGGGAGCCAGCATTTT.